Below, one T cell receptor (beta chain) is given with its context. Its cognate antigen is unknown. Execution of the assay was at deep level. Genomic DNA from each subset was divided evenly over several immunoSEQ plates. Generated by immunoSEQ multiplex PCR, the TCRdb table keeps only in-frame clones and is missing some. The sample consists of some 700,000 clones, less than 95% of them appearing once. This sample is drawn from a study of shared clonotypes between healthy human individuals. Points from the study as a whole: Clonotype sharing among donors was thought likely to change with sequencing depth. The study found roughly 5.3% of naive CD4 clonotypes shared across a handful of donors.

The CDR3 is made up of 15 amino acids. Germline assignment: CDR1 SGHAT and CDR2 FQNNGV. V shed 1 base, J shed 10 bases, and the junction held 7 bases outside the gene matches. This TCR was recovered from a young man in good health. Some clones in this sample may be carry-over from other donors' samples. The rearrangement joins TRBV11-2 to TRBJ2-1, with 10 nucleotides matching TRBD2. The sequenced sample was memory CD8+ T cells from PBMCs. Subset here: CD45RO+ cells pooled with CCR7-negative TemRA cells. Here the CDR3 reads CASSLVSGGSREQFF. In nucleotides, the CDR3 is TGTGCCAGCAGCTTAGTTAGCGGGGGGAGTCGGGAGCAGTTCTTC. Full variable domain (rest looked up from reference TRBV11-2 and TRBJ2-1): EAGVAQSPRYKIIEKRQSVAFWCNPISGHATLYWYQQILGQGPKLLIQFQNNGVVDDSQLPKDRFSAERLKGVDSTLKIQPAKLEDSAVYLCASSLVSGGSREQFFGPGTRLTVL.